This T cell receptor (beta chain) was profiled in a study of blood T cell repertoires in COVID-19. Libraries were prepared by immunoSEQ multiplex PCR; TCRdb keeps only in-frame clonotypes and omits some of them. The data contain around 310,000 clones, around nine tenths of them seen just once; the ten biggest clones take up roughly 8.9%. Recruits, aged roughly 18 to 95 years, lived in approximately 26 US areas. The CDR3 length is 13 residues. The germline V gene encodes CDR1 LNHDA and CDR2 SQIVND (reference sequence). The junction had 3 bases not matched to a gene; V was cut back by 10 bases and J by 0 bases.

The chain is built from TRBV19 and TRBJ1-1, with 9 bases fitting TRBD1. This sequence originates from a woman in her 40s who had recovered from COVID-19. The specimen sequenced was PBMCs or T cells enriched from blood (not recorded which). The CDR3 loop reads CATGQGLNTEAFF. CDR3 DNA sequence: TGTGCCACCGGACAGGGGTTGAACACTGAAGCTTTCTTT. Drawing the rest from reference TRBV19 and TRBJ1-1, the complete variable domain is DGGITQSPKYLFRKEGQNVTLSCEQNLNHDAMYWYRQDPGQGLRLIYYSQIVNDFQKGDIAEGYSVSREKKESFPLTVTSAQKNPTAFYLCATGQGLNTEAFFGQGTRLTVV.